The clone carrying this T cell receptor (beta chain) turned up a few times. Time point of the sample: newly diagnosed GD, antithyroid drugs for less than 3 months. Following extraction of RNA from PBMCs, that RNA was used to make the TCR library. Nine milliliters of peripheral blood were drawn into EDTA tubes. The data are from a study of regulatory T cells in long-lasting Graves disease. Study information: Patients with new Graves' disease had used antithyroid drugs below 3 months.

CDR3 regions were amplified by Arm-PCR using iRepertoire HTBI primers to build TCR beta libraries. MiXCR was run by TCRdb on the multiplex PCR reads, yielding one entry per CDR3 protein. The repertoire holds about 450,000 distinct CDR3 sequences, around 15% seen once, with about 15% in the top ten. This CDR3 has 15 amino acids. Looked up from germline, CDR1 is PRHDT and CDR2 is FYEKMQ (reference sequence). Germline trimming cut 0 bases from V and 1 base from J; bases unmatched to any gene: 3. In addition, the sample was reused for a study of T cells in Graves' hyperthyroidism and ophthalmopathy. This second study says: Any patient presenting with uncontrolled infection, other autoimmune disease, pregnancy or lactation was left out. Most thyroid clonotypes that were expanded above 0.001 also turned up in blood.

The sequence derives from a woman aged 50 to 60 with Graves disease. The chain uses TRBV13 and TRBJ2-7, with 7 bases identical to TRBD1. The material was peripheral blood mononuclear cells (PBMCs), obtained at new diagnosis, from a patient treated with antithyroid drugs. In DNA form, the CDR3 reads TGTGCCAGCAGCTTAGGGATGGACAGGTCCTACGAGCAGTACTTC. This sequence encodes CASSLGMDRSYEQYF.